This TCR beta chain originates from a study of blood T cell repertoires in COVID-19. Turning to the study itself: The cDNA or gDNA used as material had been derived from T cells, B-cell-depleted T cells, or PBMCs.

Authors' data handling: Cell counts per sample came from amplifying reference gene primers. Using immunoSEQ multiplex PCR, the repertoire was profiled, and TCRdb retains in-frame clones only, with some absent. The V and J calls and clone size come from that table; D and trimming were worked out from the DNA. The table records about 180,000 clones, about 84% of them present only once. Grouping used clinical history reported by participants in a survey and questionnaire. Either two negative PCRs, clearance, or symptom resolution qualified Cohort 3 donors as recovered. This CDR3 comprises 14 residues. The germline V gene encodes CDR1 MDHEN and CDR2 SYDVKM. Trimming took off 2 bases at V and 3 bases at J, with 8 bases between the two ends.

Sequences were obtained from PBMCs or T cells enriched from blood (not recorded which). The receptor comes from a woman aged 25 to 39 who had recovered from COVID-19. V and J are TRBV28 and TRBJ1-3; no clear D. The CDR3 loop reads CASSLGRDGNTIYF. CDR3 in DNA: TGTGCCAGCAGTTTAGGGAGGGATGGAAACACCATATATTTT.